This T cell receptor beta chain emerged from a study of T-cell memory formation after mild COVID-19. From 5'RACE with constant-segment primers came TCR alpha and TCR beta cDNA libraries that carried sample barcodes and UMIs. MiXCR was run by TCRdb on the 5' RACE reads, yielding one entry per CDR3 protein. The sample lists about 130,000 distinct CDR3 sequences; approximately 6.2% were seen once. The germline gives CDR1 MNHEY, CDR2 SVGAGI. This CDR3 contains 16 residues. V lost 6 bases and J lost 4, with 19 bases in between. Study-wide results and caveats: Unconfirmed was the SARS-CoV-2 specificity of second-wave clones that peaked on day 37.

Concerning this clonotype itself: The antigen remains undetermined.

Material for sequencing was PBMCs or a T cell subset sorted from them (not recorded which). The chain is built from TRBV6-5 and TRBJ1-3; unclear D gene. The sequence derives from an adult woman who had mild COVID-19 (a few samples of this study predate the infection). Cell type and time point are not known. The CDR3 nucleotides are TGTGCCAGCAGCCGCCTTAGCCCAAGTCGAGGAAACACCATATATTTT. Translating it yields CASSRLSPSRGNTIYF.